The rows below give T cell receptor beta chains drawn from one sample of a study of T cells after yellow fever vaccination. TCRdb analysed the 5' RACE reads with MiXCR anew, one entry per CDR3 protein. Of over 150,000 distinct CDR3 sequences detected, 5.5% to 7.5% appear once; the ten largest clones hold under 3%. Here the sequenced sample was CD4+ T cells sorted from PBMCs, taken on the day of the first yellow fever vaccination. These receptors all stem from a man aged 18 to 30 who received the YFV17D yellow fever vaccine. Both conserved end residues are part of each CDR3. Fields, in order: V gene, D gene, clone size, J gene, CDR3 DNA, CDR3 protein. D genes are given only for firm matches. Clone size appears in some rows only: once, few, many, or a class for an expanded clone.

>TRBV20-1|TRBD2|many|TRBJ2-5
TGCAGTGCAATTCCGGGACTAGCGGGGGAAGAGACCCAGTACTTC
CSAIPGLAGEETQYF
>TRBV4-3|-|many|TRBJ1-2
TGCGCCAGCAGCCACAGGGATGGGAACTATGGCTACACCTTC
CASSHRDGNYGYTF
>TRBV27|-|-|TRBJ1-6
TGTGCCAGCAGTTTATCAGGGGGGAATTCACCCCTCCACTTT
CASSLSGGNSPLHF
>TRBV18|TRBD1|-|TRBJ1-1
TGTGCCAGCTCACCAATTGCGGGACAGGGGGCTGAAGCTTTCTTT
CASSPIAGQGAEAFF
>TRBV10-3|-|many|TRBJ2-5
TGTGCCATCAAGGGGGAGGGGACGACCCAGTACTTC
CAIKGEGTTQYF
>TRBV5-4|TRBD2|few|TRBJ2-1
TGTGCCAGCAGCTTGGGGACTAGCACCTACAATGAGCAGTTCTTC
CASSLGTSTYNEQFF
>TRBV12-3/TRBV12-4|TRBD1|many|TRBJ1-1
TGTGCCAGCAGTTTTTCGTATGGATATTGGGACAGGGGGCTTGGGAACACTGAAGCTTTCTTT
CASSFSYGYWDRGLGNTEAFF
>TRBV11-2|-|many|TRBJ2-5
TGTGCCAGCAGCTTAGTGATTAGTGAGGAGACCCAGTACTTC
CASSLVISEETQYF
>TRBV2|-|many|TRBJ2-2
TGTGCCAGCAGTGACAACAGGGTCCCCGGGGAGCTGTTTTTT
CASSDNRVPGELFF
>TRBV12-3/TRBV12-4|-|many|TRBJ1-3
TGTGCCAGCAGTTTGTCCGAAAACACCATATATTTT
CASSLSENTIYF
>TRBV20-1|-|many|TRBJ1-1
TGCAGTGCTCCAGCCTACGGGGGGTCGAACACTGAAGCTTTCTTT
CSAPAYGGSNTEAFF
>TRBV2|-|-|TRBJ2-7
TGTGCCAGCAGTGATAGGCAGGGGATGAAGCAGTACTTC
CASSDRQGMKQYF
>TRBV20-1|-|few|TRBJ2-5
TGCAGTGCTAGTTCGGGGGCACCCGCAAACCAAGAGACCCAGTACTTC
CSASSGAPANQETQYF
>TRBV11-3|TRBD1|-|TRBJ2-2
TGTGCCAGCAGCAACCAACCTGGACAGGGAGTGACCGGGGAGCTGTTTTTT
CASSNQPGQGVTGELFF
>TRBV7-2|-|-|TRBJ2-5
TGTGCCAGCAGCTTAAACGGGGGAGCGAAAGAGACCCAGTACTTC
CASSLNGGAKETQYF
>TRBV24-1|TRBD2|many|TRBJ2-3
TGTGCCACCAGTGCAGGACTAGCGGGGGGCTCCTACACAGATACGCAGTATTTT
CATSAGLAGGSYTDTQYF
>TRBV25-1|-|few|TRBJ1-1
TGTGCCAGCAGTGAATACGGGGGGAGCACTGAAGCTTTCTTT
CASSEYGGSTEAFF
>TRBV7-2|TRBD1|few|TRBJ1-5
TGTGCCAGCAGCTCGCCGGGACAGGGGCATCAGCCCCAGCATTTT
CASSSPGQGHQPQHF
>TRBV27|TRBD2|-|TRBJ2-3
TGTGCCAGCAGTTTTGAGTCACAGCGGGGGAGCACAGATACGCAGTATTTT
CASSFESQRGSTDTQYF
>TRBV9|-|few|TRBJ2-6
TGTGCCAGCAGCGTATCGGGACAAACACTCTCTGGGGCCAACGTCCTGACTTTC
CASSVSGQTLSGANVLTF
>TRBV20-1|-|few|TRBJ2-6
TGCAGTGCTAGGGCGGACCTCACTGGGGCCAACGTCCTGACTTTC
CSARADLTGANVLTF
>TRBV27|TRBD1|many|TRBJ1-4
TGTGCCAGCAGTTTGGGACAGGGGGCCCAAAAACTGTTTTTT
CASSLGQGAQKLFF
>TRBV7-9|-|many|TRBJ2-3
TGTGCCAGCAGCGCGTTAATTACGCAGTATTTT
CASSALITQYF
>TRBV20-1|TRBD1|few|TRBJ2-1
TGCAGTGGTTCAGGGGGCGCGGGTTACAATGAGCAGTTCTTC
CSGSGGAGYNEQFF
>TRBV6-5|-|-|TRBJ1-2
TGTGCCAGCCGTTCAGAGATTTATGGCTACACCTTC
CASRSEIYGYTF
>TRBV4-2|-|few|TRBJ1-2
TGTGCCAGCAGCCAAGACGAGCGCCGCTACTATGGCTACACCTTC
CASSQDERRYYGYTF
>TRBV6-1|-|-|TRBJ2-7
TGTGCCAGCAGTGGGGCGGGGCACCTGAGCTCCTACGAGCAGTACTTC
CASSGAGHLSSYEQYF
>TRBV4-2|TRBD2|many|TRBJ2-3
TGTGCCAGCAGCCTCCCCCTCCCCGGCGGGGGGAGCACAGATACGCAGTATTTT
CASSLPLPGGGSTDTQYF
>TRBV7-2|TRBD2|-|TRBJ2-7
TGTGCCAGCAGACCCACTAGCGGGGGGTCTTCAGGGTACTTC
CASRPTSGGSSGYF
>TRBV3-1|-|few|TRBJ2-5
TGTGCCACCAGCCTGGACTTGACCAGACAAGAGACCCAGTACTTC
CATSLDLTRQETQYF
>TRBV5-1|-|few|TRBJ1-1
TGCGCCAGCAGCTTTGACCCTCAGTCGAACACTGAAGCTTTCTTT
CASSFDPQSNTEAFF
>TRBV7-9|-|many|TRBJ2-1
TGTGCCAGCAGCTTAGGGGTAAGGAGGAATGAGCAGTTCTTC
CASSLGVRRNEQFF
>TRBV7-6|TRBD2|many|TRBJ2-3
TGTGCCAGCAGCTTAGTAGCGGGGGGGCCTGATACGCAGTATTTT
CASSLVAGGPDTQYF
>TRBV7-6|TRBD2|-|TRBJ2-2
TGTGCCAGCAGCTTGCGGGGGGGCTTGTCCGGGGAGCTGTTTTTT
CASSLRGGLSGELFF
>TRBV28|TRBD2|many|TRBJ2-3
TGTGCCAGCAGTTCCTCGGCAAGCGGGGGGGCCTTAGATACGCAGTATTTT
CASSSSASGGALDTQYF
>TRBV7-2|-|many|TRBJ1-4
TGTGCCAGCAGAACGGATTTGCAGGGGAGAAAACTGTTTTTT
CASRTDLQGRKLFF
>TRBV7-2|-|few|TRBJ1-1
TGTGCCAGCAGCTTAACGCAGGGGAACACTGAAGCTTTCTTT
CASSLTQGNTEAFF
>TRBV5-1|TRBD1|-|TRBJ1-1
TGCGCCAGCAGCCCTCCTAGACAGGGAGCCAATGAAGCTTTCTTT
CASSPPRQGANEAFF
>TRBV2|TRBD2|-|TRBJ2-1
TGTGCCAGCAGTGCCGCTAGCGGGGGGGCGAATGAGCAGTTCTTC
CASSAASGGANEQFF
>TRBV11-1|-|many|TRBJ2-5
TGTGCCAGCAGCTTAGTTACAGAGACCCAGTACTTC
CASSLVTETQYF
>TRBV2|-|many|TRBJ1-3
TGTGCCAGCAGTGACCGAGGGGTCTCTGGAAACACCATATATTTT
CASSDRGVSGNTIYF
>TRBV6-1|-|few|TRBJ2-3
TGTGCCAGCAGTCTGGGCCTTCGCACAGATACGCAGTATTTT
CASSLGLRTDTQYF
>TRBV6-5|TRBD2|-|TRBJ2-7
TGTGCCAGCAGTTCTAGCGGGGCACCCTACGAGCAGTACTTC
CASSSSGAPYEQYF
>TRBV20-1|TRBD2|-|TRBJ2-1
TGCAGTGCTAGAGAAGGCGGGGGGGCCTCCCGCTACAATGAGCAGTTCTTC
CSAREGGGASRYNEQFF
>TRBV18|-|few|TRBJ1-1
TGTGCCAGCTCACCACCCGGGAACACTGAAGCTTTCTTT
CASSPPGNTEAFF
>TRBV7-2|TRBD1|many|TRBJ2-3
TGTGCCAGCAGCCCGAATCGACAGGGGGGAGTGGGTACGCAGTATTTT
CASSPNRQGGVGTQYF
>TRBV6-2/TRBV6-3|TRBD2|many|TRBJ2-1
TGTGCCAGCAGTCAACTAGCGGGGGCTAATGAGCAGTTCTTC
CASSQLAGANEQFF
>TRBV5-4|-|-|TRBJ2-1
TGTGCCAGCAGCTGGGCTCGGGGCTACAATGAGCAGTTCTTC
CASSWARGYNEQFF
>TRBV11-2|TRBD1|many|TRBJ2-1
TGTGCCAGCAGCCGACAGGGGGGGAACAATGAGCAGTTCTTC
CASSRQGGNNEQFF
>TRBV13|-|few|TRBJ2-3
TGTGCCAGCAGCCCGCGAGTCACTACGCAGTATTTT
CASSPRVTTQYF
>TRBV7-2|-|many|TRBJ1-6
TGTGCCAGCAGCTTTTCCGGACAGACGAATTCACCCCTCCACTTT
CASSFSGQTNSPLHF
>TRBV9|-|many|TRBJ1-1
TGTGCCAGCAGCGTTGGCGCTCCCTATTTCTCTGAAGCTTTCTTT
CASSVGAPYFSEAFF